The clone carrying this TCR beta chain was detected many times. The data originate from a study of T cells after yellow fever vaccination. MiXCR was run by TCRdb on the 5' RACE reads, yielding one entry per CDR3 protein. The repertoire holds approximately 120,000 distinct CDR3 sequences, 7.4% seen once, with 2% to 3% in the top ten. The germline gives CDR1 DFQATT, CDR2 SNEGSKA (reference sequence). Trimming removed 5 bases at V and 1 base at J, with 5 bases between. CDR3 length: 11 residues. Sequencing was performed on CD4+ T cells sorted from PBMCs, taken approximately 11 days after the first yellow fever vaccination. The rearrangement joins TRBV20-1 to TRBJ1-1; D uncertain. This receptor was obtained from a man younger than 30 who received the YFV17D yellow fever vaccine. As DNA, the CDR3 is TGCAGTGCTTTTGCGAACACTGAAGCTTTCTTT. It encodes CSAFANTEAFF.